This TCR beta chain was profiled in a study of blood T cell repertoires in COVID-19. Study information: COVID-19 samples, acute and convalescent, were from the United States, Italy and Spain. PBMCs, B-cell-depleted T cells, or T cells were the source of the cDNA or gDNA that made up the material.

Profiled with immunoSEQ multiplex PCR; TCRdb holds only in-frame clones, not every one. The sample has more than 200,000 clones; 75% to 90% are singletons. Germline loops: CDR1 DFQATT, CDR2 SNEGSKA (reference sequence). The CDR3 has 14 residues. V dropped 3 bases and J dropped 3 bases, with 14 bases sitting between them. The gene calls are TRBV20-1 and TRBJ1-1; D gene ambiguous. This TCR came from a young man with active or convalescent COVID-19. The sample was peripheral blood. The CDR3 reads CSASVGPGDTEAFF. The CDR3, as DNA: TGCAGTGCTAGTGTCGGCCCCGGGGACACTGAAGCTTTCTTT.